These 18 T cell receptor beta chains were all obtained from the same sample, sequenced in a study of CD8 T cells in Susac syndrome. RNA totalling roughly 0.5 to 1 ug underwent reverse transcription with random hexamers. One entry per CDR3 protein, called by TCRdb with MiXCR from the immunoSEQ multiplex PCR reads. Of about 430,000 distinct CDR3 sequences listed, more than 80% are singletons. Sequenced: CD8+ T cells from PBMCs. These receptors came from a human donor with multiple sclerosis.

The chain couples TRBV11-1 to TRBJ1-3; D remains unclear. In germline, CDR1 is SGHAT, CDR2 FQDESV (reference sequence). The CDR3 runs to 14 residues. V lost 5 bases and J lost 4, with 12 bases in between. The CDR3 nucleotides are TGTGCCAGCAGCCTCGGGTCCAGAGGAAACACCATATATTTT. This encodes CASSLGSRGNTIYF.

The V call is TRBV4-1, the J call TRBJ1-5, with D perhaps TRBD1 (5 bases). CDR3 size: 14 residues. CDR1 is MGHRA and CDR2 is YSYEKL in the germline V gene. The V and J ends lost 0 bases and 7 bases respectively, with 10 bases between them. DNA of the CDR3: TGCGCCAGCAGCCAAGAAAACAGGCTCCAGCCCCAGCATTTT. Translation gives CASSQENRLQPQHF.

This clonotype is a singleton in its sample. This chain joins TRBV28 and TRBJ2-2; the D gene could be TRBD1 or TRBD2 (5 bases each). The CDR3 sequence is 15 residues long. CDR1 is MDHEN, CDR2 SYDVKM, per germline. V was trimmed by 8 bases and J by 0 bases, leaving 13 bases between them. The CDR3 is CASVRDQANTGELFF. The CDR3 nucleotides read TGTGCCAGCGTCCGGGACCAGGCGAACACCGGGGAGCTGTTTTTT.

This sequence joins TRBV5-4 and TRBJ2-1, with 13 positions matching TRBD2. The V gene end was trimmed by 3 bases and the J gene end by 7 bases; junction bases not matched to a gene: 4. From germline, CDR1 is SGHNT and CDR2 YYREEE (reference sequence). This CDR3 is 15 amino acids long. For the CDR3, the DNA is TGTGCCAGCAGCTCACTAGCGGGAGGGTGGAATGAGCAGTTCTTC. This sequence encodes CASSSLAGGWNEQFF.

The J gene is TRBJ1-1, the V gene TRBV27; D possibly corresponds to TRBD1 (5 bases). The CDR3 length is 14 residues. Germline V gene sequence: CDR1 MNHEY, CDR2 SMNVEV (reference sequence). The V end lost 0 bases, the J end lost 5 bases, and 10 bases lay between the germline ends. The CDR3 loop is CASSLSGGRTEAFF. As DNA, the CDR3 is TGTGCCAGCAGTTTATCCGGGGGACGGACTGAAGCTTTCTTT.

V is TRBV5-4 and J is TRBJ2-1, with 13 nucleotides matching TRBD2. CDR1 is SGHNT, CDR2 YYREEE, per germline (reference sequence). J gave up 7 bases and V 4 bases, and 5 bases lay outside the gene matches. The CDR3 is 15 residues long. The CDR3, as DNA: TGTGCCAGCAGCGCGACTAGCGGGAGGATGAATGAGCAGTTCTTC. Protein: CASSATSGRMNEQFF. Supplemented by reference TRBV5-4 and TRBJ2-1, the full variable domain reads ETGVTQSPTHLIKTRGQQVTLRCSSQSGHNTVSWYQQALGQGPQFIFQYYREEENGRGNFPPRFSGLQFPNYSSELNVNALELDDSALYLCASSATSGRMNEQFFGPGTRLTVL.

This sequence joins TRBV4-1 and TRBJ1-2; D may be TRBD1 (5 bases). Deletions cut 0 bases from V and 0 bases from J, with 14 bases between. The germline V gene has CDR1 MGHRA and CDR2 YSYEKL. This CDR3 comprises 17 residues. The CDR3 DNA reads TGCGCCAGCAGCCAAGACTGGAGGCAGGGAACTAACTATGGCTACACCTTC. Its translation is CASSQDWRQGTNYGYTF.

The chain joins TRBV6-1 to TRBJ1-2, with D unresolved. V lost 7 bases to trimming and J lost 6 bases, with 21 bases between them. The CDR3 loop spans 15 amino acids. From germline, CDR1 is MNHNS and CDR2 SASEGT. CDR3 loop: CASTEAGRARDGYTF. CDR3 DNA: TGTGCCAGCACCGAAGCGGGAAGGGCACGGGATGGCTACACCTTC.

About this clonotype itself: The junction shows a germline mismatch at one end, possibly a read error. CDR3 residues: CASSTGQGGNEQCF. The CDR3 nucleotides read TGTGCCAGCAGCACCGGACAGGGGGGTAACGAGCAGTGCTTC. The chain uses TRBV5-6 and TRBJ2-7, with 10 nucleotides matching TRBD1. The CDR3 is 14 amino acids. Per germline, CDR1 SGHDT and CDR2 YYEEEE.

This clonotype was picked up one time. The chain uses TRBV6-1 and TRBJ1-1, with no clear D. This CDR3 region has 10 residues. Germline CDR1 MNHNS, CDR2 SASEGT. Trimming left V 10 bases short and J 8 bases short, with 11 bases between. CDR3 region: CATSDPEAFF. CDR3 nucleotides: TGTGCCACCTCAGATCCAGAAGCTTTCTTT.

V is TRBV5-6 and J is TRBJ2-1; D ambiguous. CDR1 is SGHDT, CDR2 YYEEEE, per germline. Trimming left V 2 bases short and J 6 bases short, with 12 bases between. The CDR3 is 14 residues long. CDR3 sequence: CASSFLGPANEQFF. CDR3 DNA: TGTGCCAGCAGCTTTCTGGGTCCCGCCAATGAGCAGTTCTTC.

V usage is TRBV10-2 and J usage is TRBJ2-7; 16 bases fit TRBD2. Unmatched junction bases numbered 11, after V lost 4 bases and J lost 5 bases. CDR3 length: 18 residues. CDR1 WSHSY and CDR2 SAAADI come from the germline V gene. The CDR3 DNA sequence: TGCGCCAGCAGTGTCGGGACTAGCGGGGGGGATACGTTCCACGAGCAGTACTTC. Encoded protein: CASSVGTSGGDTFHEQYF.

The CDR3 DNA sequence: TGCAGCGTTGATCCCCCGGGATACAATGAGCAGTTCTTC. This sequence encodes CSVDPPGYNEQFF. This chain joins TRBV29-1 and TRBJ2-1; possibly TRBD2 for D (5 bases). There are 13 residues in the CDR3. CDR1 is SQVTM and CDR2 is ANQGSEA in the germline V gene. The V gene lost 3 bases and the J gene lost 4 bases, with 10 bases spanning the gap.

The chain is built from TRBV4-1 and TRBJ2-1; TRBD2 agrees at 10 bases. The CDR3 has 18 amino acids. CDR1 and CDR2 from the germline V gene are MGHRA and YSYEKL. J was trimmed by 4 bases and V by 0 bases; bases with no gene match: 9. CDR3 in DNA: TGCGCCAGCAGCCAAGAAACGGCTAGCGGGGGTCCGTACAATGAGCAGTTCTTC. Its translation: CASSQETASGGPYNEQFF.

This chain links TRBV19 with TRBJ1-5; no reliable D call. V was cut by 3 bases and J by 5 bases, with 8 bases left in between. From germline, CDR1 is LNHDA and CDR2 SQIVND (reference sequence). CDR3 size: 13 residues. Here the CDR3 reads CASSIGVDQPQHF. For the CDR3, the DNA is TGTGCCAGTAGTATTGGGGTTGATCAGCCCCAGCATTTT.

V usage is TRBV10-3 and J usage is TRBJ2-7, with 12 bases that match TRBD2. The V gene end was trimmed by 3 bases and the J gene end by 4 bases; junction bases not matched to a gene: 4. Germline V gene data show CDR1 as ENHRY and CDR2 as SYGVKD. The CDR3 loop spans 15 amino acids. CDR3 amino acids: CAISDTTSGGYEQYF. In DNA, the CDR3 is TGTGCCATCAGTGATACGACTAGCGGGGGATACGAGCAGTACTTC.

This chain links TRBV27 with TRBJ2-1, with 10 positions matching TRBD2. V lost 0 bases, J lost 0 bases, and 5 bases stayed unmatched. This CDR3 has 18 residues. From germline, CDR1 is MNHEY and CDR2 SMNVEV (reference sequence). The CDR3 here is CASSLSDPSGGSYNEQFF. The DNA of the CDR3 is TGTGCCAGCAGTTTATCGGACCCTAGCGGGGGCTCCTACAATGAGCAGTTCTTC.

This chain uses TRBV27 with TRBJ1-2, with D possibly matching TRBD1 (6 bases). V shed 5 bases and J shed 5 bases, with 21 bases lying between them. The length of the CDR3 is 16 residues. CDR1 is MNHEY, CDR2 SMNVEV, per germline (reference sequence). This CDR3 reads CASSPGEGSGRYGYTF. For the CDR3, the DNA is TGTGCCAGCAGTCCAGGGGAAGGTAGTGGACGGTATGGCTACACCTTC.